The following is a TCR beta chain sequence with its context. The antigen is undetermined. Every isolated RNA sample was fully reverse transcribed, so sequencing captured expressed TCRB transcripts. The method was immunoSEQ multiplex PCR; TCRdb's version includes in-frame clones alone and lacks a portion of them. The sample carries about 120,000 clones, 15% to 20% recorded once. These data originate in a study of beta chain features in type 1 diabetes. Study-level results: No resolution was reached here on whether HLA type influences TCRB rearrangement. When VDJ junctions were examined, type 1 diabetes patients showed fewer insertions and more deletions. Among patients with Type 1 diabetes, TCRB CDR3s were moderately but significantly shorter in every one of the four CD4+ subsets.

J was trimmed by 4 bases and V by 5 bases; bases with no gene match: 8. CDR3 length: 15 amino acids. Germline CDR1 MNHEY, CDR2 SVGAGI. J is TRBJ2-5 and V is TRBV6-5, with 9 bases identical to TRBD1. The TCR was taken from a man aged 25-40 years with type 1 diabetes. The sample taken for sequencing was central memory CD4+ T cells from blood. The CDR3 region is CASSLQGAGIETQYF. CDR3 DNA sequence: TGTGCCAGCAGTCTACAGGGGGCAGGGATAGAGACCCAGTACTTC.